Below, 6 T cell receptor beta chains from the same sample are listed, as sequenced in a study of patients and donors after allogeneic stem cell transplantation. MiXCR was run by TCRdb on the RT-PCR reads, yielding one entry per CDR3 protein. Here the sample spans approximately 170,000 distinct CDR3 sequences, 24% being singletons. Input material: blood, either unsorted or a sorted T cell fraction (not recorded which). The receptor source for this set is a human donor who was either an allogeneic HSCT recipient or a stem cell or donor lymphocyte infusion donor (not recorded which). It is not recorded whose cells these are; they may come from a transplant donor.

This sequence joins TRBV5-1 and TRBJ1-6; no firm D call. Germline V gene lookup returns CDR1 SGHRS and CDR2 YFSETQ. The CDR3 is 14 amino acids. Trimming took 0 bases from V and 6 from J, leaving 7 bases between them. CDR3 protein: CASSLVQTNSPLHF. CDR3 sequence (DNA): TGCGCCAGCAGCTTGGTTCAGACTAATTCACCCCTCCACTTT.

CDR3 DNA sequence: TGCAGTGCTGCCGAGGACGGGTACGAGCAGTACTTC. It yields the protein CSAAEDGYEQYF. The chain joins TRBV20-1 to TRBJ2-7; D call uncertain. The CDR3 consists of 12 residues. V was cut by 5 bases and J by 4 bases, with 12 bases left in between. From germline, CDR1 is DFQATT and CDR2 SNEGSKA (reference sequence).

This clonotype has more than one count but fewer than ten. CDR3 in amino acids: CASSATRVAEAFF. CDR3 nucleotide sequence: TGCGCCAGCAGCGCGACTCGGGTAGCTGAAGCTTTCTTT. The gene calls are TRBV5-1 and TRBJ1-1; no reliable D call. The V gene lost 4 bases and the J gene lost 6 bases, with 13 bases spanning the gap. This CDR3 is built from 13 residues. Germline lookup yields CDR1 SGHRS and CDR2 YFSETQ. Variable domain in full (rest from reference TRBV5-1 and TRBJ1-1): KAGVTQTPRYLIKTRGQQVTLSCSPISGHRSVSWYQQTPGQGLQFLFEYFSETQRNKGNFPGRFSGRQFSNSRSEMNVSTLELGDSALYLCASSATRVAEAFFGQGTRLTVV.

The chain joins TRBV29-1 to TRBJ2-1, with D tentatively TRBD1 (6 bases). Trimming removed 7 bases from V and 2 bases from J, with 18 bases in between. CDR3 length: 15 residues. Germline V lookup: CDR1 SQVTM, CDR2 ANQGSEA. DNA for the CDR3: TGCAGCGCACAAGGACAGTTGTGGACCTACAATGAGCAGTTCTTC. Encoded protein: CSAQGQLWTYNEQFF.

The table lists this clonotype with a few counts. The V call is TRBV18, the J call TRBJ2-1, with unresolved D. The V gene lost 0 bases and the J gene lost 5 bases, with 5 bases spanning the gap. Germline lookup yields CDR1 KGHSH and CDR2 LQKENI. This CDR3 region has 13 residues. CDR3 bases: TGTGCCAGCTCACCACCGGGGAACAATGAGCAGTTCTTC. Translating gives CASSPPGNNEQFF. Full variable domain (remainder filled in from reference TRBV18 and TRBJ2-1): NAGVMQNPRHLVRRRGQEARLRCSPMKGHSHVYWYRQLPEEGLKFMVYLQKENIIDESGMPKERFSAEFPKEGPSILRIQQVVRGDSAAYFCASSPPGNNEQFFGPGTRLTVL.

The V gene is TRBV12-3 or TRBV12-4, the J gene TRBJ2-7, with 9 bases identical to TRBD1. CDR3 size: 15 residues. V trimming: 3 bases; J trimming: 4 bases; junction bases outside the gene matches: 7. The CDR3 loop reads CASSFTGTGSYEQYF. The DNA of the CDR3 is TGTGCCAGCAGTTTCACCGGGACAGGGTCTTACGAGCAGTACTTC.